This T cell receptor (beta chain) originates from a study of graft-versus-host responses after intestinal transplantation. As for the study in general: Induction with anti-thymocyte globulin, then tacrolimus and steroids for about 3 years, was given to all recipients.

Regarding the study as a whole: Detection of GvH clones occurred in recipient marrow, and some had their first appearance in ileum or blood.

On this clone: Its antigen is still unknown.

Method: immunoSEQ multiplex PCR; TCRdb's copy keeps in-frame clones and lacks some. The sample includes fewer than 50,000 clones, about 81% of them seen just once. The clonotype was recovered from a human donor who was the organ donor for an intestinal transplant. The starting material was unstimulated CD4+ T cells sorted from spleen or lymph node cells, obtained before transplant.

The CDR3 loop reads CASSHRQVANTEAFF. The CDR3 region has the DNA TGCGCCAGCAGCCACCGACAGGTTGCGAACACTGAAGCTTTCTTT. The rearrangement uses TRBV4-1 and TRBJ1-1; perhaps TRBD1 as D (6 bases). The germline V gene has CDR1 MGHRA and CDR2 YSYEKL. This CDR3 has 15 residues. The ends were cut back, 3 bases at V and 1 base at J, with 12 bases in the middle.